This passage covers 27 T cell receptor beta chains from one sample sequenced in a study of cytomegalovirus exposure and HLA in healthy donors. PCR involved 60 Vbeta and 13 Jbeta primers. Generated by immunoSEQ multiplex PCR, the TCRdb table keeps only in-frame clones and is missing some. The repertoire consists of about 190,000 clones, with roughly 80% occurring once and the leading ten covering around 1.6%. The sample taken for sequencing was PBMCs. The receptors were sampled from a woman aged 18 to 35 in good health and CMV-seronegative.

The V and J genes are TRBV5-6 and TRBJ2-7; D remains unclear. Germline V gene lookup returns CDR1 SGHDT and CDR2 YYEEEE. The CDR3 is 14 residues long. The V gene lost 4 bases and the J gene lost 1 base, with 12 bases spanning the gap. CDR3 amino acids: CASSPSPPSYEQYF. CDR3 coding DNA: TGTGCCAGCAGCCCCTCCCCTCCTTCCTACGAGCAGTACTTC.

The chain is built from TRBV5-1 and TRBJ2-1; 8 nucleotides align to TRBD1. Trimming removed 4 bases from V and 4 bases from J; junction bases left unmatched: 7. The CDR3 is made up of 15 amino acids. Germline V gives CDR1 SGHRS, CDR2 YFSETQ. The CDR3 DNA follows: TGCGCCAGCAGCCCCCGGACAGGGAGATACAATGAGCAGTTCTTC. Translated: CASSPRTGRYNEQFF. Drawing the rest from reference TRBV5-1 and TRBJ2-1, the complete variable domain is KAGVTQTPRYLIKTRGQQVTLSCSPISGHRSVSWYQQTPGQGLQFLFEYFSETQRNKGNFPGRFSGRQFSNSRSEMNVSTLELGDSALYLCASSPRTGRYNEQFFGPGTRLTVL.

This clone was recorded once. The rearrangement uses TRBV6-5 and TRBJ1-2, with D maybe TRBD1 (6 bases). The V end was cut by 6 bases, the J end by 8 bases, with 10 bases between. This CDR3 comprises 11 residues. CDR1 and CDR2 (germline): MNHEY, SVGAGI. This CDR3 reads CASSTQGGYTF. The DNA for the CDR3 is TGTGCCAGCAGCACACAGGGCGGCTACACCTTC.

This chain's CDR3 is CASSVMTGGNTEAFF. The CDR3 DNA is TGCGCCAGCAGCGTAATGACAGGGGGGAACACTGAAGCTTTCTTT. The genes are TRBV5-1 and TRBJ1-1, with TRBD1 matching 9 bases. J gave up 1 base and V 4 bases, and 5 bases lay outside the gene matches. Germline V gives CDR1 SGHRS, CDR2 YFSETQ. This CDR3 has 15 amino acids.

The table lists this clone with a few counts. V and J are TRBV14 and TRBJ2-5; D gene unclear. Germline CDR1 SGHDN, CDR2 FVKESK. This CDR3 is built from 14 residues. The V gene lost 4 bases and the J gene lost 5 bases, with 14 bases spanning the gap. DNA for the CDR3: TGTGCCAGCAGCCTAAGTCCGGGTCGCGAGACCCAGTACTTC. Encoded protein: CASSLSPGRETQYF.

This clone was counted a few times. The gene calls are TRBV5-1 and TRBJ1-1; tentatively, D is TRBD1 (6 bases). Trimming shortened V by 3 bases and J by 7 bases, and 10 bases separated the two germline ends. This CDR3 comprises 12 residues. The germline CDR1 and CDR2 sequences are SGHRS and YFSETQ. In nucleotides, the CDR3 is TGCGCCAGCAGCTCGGACAGTTTTGAAGCTTTCTTT. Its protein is CASSSDSFEAFF.

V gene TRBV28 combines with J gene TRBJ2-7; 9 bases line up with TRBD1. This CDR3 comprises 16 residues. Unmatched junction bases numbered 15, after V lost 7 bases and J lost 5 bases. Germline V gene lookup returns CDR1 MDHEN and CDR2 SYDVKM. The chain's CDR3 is CASTLEGQGPWDEQYF. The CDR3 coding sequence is TGTGCCAGCACCCTAGAGGGACAGGGCCCATGGGACGAGCAGTACTTC.

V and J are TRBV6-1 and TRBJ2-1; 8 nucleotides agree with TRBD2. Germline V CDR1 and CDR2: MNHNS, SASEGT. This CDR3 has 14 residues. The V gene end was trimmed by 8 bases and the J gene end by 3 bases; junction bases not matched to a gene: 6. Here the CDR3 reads CASLRSGSYNEQFF. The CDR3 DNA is TGTGCCAGCCTACGCAGCGGGAGCTACAATGAGCAGTTCTTC.

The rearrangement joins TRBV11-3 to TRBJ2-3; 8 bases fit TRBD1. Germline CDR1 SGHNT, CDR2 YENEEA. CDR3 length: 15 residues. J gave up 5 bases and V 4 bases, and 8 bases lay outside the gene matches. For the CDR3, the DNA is TGTGCCAGCAGCTCCAGACAGGGGAACATAGATACGCAGTATTTT. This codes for CASSSRQGNIDTQYF.

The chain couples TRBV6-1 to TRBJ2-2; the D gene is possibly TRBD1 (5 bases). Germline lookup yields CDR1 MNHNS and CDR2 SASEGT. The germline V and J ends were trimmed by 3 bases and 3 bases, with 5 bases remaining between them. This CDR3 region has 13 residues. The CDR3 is CASSETDTGELFF. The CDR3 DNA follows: TGTGCCAGCAGTGAGACAGACACCGGGGAGCTGTTTTTT.

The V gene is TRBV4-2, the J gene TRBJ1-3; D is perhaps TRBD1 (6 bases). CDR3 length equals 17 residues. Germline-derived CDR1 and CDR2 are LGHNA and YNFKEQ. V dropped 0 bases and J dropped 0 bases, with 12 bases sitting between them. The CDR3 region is CASSQDRTDSSGNTIYF. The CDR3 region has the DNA TGTGCCAGCAGCCAAGATAGAACGGACAGCTCTGGAAACACCATATATTTT.

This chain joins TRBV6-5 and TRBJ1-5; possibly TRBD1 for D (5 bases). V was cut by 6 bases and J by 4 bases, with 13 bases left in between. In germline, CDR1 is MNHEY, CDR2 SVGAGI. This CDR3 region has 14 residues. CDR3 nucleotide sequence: TGTGCCAGCAGCCCCGCCGGGGGAAATCAGCCCCAGCATTTT. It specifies CASSPAGGNQPQHF.

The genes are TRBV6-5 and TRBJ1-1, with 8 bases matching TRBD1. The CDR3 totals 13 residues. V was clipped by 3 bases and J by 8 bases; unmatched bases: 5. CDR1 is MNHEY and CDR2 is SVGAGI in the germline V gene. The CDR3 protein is CASSYDRGPEAFF. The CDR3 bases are TGTGCCAGCAGTTATGACAGGGGCCCAGAAGCTTTCTTT.

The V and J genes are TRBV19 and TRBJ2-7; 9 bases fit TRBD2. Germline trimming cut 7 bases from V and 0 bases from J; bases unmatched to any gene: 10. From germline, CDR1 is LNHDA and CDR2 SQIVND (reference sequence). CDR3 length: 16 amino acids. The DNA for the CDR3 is TGTGCCAGTAACCCGTCCCAGCGGGGGGTCTCCTACGAGCAGTACTTC. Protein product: CASNPSQRGVSYEQYF.

The CDR3, as DNA: TGTGCCAGCAGTTTCGACTTAAACTACGAGCAGTACTTC. The encoded protein is CASSFDLNYEQYF. The V call is TRBV6-6, the J call TRBJ2-7; D not resolved. Germline CDR1 and CDR2: MNHNY and SVGAGI (reference sequence). This CDR3 contains 13 residues. V lost 4 bases to trimming and J lost 3 bases, with 10 bases between them.

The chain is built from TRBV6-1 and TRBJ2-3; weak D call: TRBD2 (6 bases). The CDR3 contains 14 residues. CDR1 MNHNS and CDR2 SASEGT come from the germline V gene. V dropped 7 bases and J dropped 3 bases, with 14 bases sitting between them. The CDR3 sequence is CASTHPGTTDTQYF. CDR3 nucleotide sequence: TGTGCCAGCACTCACCCCGGGACTACAGATACGCAGTATTTT.

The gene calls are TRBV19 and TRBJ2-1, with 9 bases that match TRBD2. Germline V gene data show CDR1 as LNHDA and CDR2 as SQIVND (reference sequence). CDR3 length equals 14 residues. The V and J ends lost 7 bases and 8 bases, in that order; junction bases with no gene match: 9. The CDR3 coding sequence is TGTGCCAGTACCGGGGGCGGGAGGGAGTATGAGCAGTTCTTC. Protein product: CASTGGGREYEQFF.

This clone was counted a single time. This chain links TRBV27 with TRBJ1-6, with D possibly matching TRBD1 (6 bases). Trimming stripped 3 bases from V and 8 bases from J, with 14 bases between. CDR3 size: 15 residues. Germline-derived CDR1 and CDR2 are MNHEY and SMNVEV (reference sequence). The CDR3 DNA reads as TGTGCCAGCAGTTTCCAGGGGTCGGAGGATTCACCCCTCCACTTT. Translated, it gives CASSFQGSEDSPLHF.

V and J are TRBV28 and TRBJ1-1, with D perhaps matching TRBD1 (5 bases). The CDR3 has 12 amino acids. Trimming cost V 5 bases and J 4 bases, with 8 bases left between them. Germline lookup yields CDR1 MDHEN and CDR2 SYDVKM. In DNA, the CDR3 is TGTGCCAGCAGTCAGGGCGGCACTGAAGCTTTCTTT. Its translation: CASSQGGTEAFF.

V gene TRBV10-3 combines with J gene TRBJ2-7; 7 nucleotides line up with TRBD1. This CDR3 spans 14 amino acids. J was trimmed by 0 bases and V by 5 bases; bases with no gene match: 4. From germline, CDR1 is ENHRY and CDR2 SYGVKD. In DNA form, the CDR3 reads TGTGCCATCAGTAGACAGGGTAGCTCCTACGAGCAGTACTTC. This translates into CAISRQGSSYEQYF.

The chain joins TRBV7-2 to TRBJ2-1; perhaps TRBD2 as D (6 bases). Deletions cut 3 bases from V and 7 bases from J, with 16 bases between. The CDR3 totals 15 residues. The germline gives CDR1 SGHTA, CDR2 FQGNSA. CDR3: CASSFAVTSRNEQFF. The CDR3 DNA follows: TGTGCCAGCAGCTTCGCGGTTACTAGCCGAAATGAGCAGTTCTTC.

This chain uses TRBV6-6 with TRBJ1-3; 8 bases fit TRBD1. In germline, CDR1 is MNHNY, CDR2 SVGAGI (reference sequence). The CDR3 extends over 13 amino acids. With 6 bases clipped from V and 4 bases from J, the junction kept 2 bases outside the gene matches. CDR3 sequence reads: CASSTGGGNTIYF. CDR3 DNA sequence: TGTGCCAGCAGCACAGGGGGAGGAAACACCATATATTTT.

CDR3 loop: CASSQLLGGLSSYEQYF. In nucleotides, the CDR3 is TGCGCCAGCAGCCAACTGCTAGGGGGCCTCTCCTCCTACGAGCAGTACTTC. The gene calls are TRBV4-1 and TRBJ2-7; 7 bases align to TRBD1. Germline V gene sequence: CDR1 MGHRA, CDR2 YSYEKL. V lost 2 bases, J lost 0 bases, and 10 bases stayed unmatched. This CDR3 region has 17 residues.

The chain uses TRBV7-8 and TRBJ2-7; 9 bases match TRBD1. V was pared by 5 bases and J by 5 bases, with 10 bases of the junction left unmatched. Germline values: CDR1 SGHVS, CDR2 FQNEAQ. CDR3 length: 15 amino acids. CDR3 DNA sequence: TGTGCCAGCAGCCGTTACGGGACAGGGAGACACGAGCAGTACTTC. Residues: CASSRYGTGRHEQYF.

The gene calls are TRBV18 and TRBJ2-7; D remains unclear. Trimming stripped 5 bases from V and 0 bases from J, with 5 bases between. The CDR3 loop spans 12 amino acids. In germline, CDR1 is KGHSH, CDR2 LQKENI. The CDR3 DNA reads TGTGCCAGCTCAGCGAACTCCTACGAGCAGTACTTC. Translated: CASSANSYEQYF.

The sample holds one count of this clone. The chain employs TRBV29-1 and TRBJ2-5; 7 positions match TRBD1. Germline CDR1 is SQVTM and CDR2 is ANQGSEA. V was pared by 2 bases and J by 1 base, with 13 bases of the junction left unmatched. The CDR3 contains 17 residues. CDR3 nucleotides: TGCAGCGTTGAAACGGACAGACAGGGTAGTGGCCAAGAGACCCAGTACTTC. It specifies CSVETDRQGSGQETQYF.

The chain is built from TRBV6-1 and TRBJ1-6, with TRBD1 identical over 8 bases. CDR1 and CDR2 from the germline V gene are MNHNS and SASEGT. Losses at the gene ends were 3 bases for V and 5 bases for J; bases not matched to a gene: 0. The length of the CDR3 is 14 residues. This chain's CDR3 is CASSEGQDNSPLHF. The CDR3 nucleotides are TGTGCCAGCAGTGAGGGACAGGATAATTCACCCCTCCACTTT.